The entry below describes one T cell receptor beta chain. The sample originates from a study of blood T cell repertoires in COVID-19. As for the study in general: Donors in the United States, Italy and Spain gave samples during acute or convalescent COVID-19. Sources were T cells, B-cell-depleted T cells, or PBMCs; the material itself was cDNA or gDNA.

The method was immunoSEQ multiplex PCR; TCRdb's version includes in-frame clones alone and lacks a portion of them. The sample holds hundreds of thousands of clones; around 81% are singletons and the top ten take about 4.5%. Sample: PBMCs or T cells enriched from blood (not recorded which). The sequence came from a man aged 25 to 40 with acute COVID-19.

In DNA, the CDR3 is TGTGCCAGCAGGCTCGGGGGGGTCTTGTCCTATGGCTACACCTTC. Translated, it gives CASRLGGVLSYGYTF. The chain combines TRBV28 with TRBJ1-2; TRBD1 might be the D (5 bases). The germline V and J ends were trimmed by 6 bases and 4 bases, with 18 bases remaining between them. Germline-derived CDR1 and CDR2 are MDHEN and SYDVKM. The CDR3 has 15 amino acids.